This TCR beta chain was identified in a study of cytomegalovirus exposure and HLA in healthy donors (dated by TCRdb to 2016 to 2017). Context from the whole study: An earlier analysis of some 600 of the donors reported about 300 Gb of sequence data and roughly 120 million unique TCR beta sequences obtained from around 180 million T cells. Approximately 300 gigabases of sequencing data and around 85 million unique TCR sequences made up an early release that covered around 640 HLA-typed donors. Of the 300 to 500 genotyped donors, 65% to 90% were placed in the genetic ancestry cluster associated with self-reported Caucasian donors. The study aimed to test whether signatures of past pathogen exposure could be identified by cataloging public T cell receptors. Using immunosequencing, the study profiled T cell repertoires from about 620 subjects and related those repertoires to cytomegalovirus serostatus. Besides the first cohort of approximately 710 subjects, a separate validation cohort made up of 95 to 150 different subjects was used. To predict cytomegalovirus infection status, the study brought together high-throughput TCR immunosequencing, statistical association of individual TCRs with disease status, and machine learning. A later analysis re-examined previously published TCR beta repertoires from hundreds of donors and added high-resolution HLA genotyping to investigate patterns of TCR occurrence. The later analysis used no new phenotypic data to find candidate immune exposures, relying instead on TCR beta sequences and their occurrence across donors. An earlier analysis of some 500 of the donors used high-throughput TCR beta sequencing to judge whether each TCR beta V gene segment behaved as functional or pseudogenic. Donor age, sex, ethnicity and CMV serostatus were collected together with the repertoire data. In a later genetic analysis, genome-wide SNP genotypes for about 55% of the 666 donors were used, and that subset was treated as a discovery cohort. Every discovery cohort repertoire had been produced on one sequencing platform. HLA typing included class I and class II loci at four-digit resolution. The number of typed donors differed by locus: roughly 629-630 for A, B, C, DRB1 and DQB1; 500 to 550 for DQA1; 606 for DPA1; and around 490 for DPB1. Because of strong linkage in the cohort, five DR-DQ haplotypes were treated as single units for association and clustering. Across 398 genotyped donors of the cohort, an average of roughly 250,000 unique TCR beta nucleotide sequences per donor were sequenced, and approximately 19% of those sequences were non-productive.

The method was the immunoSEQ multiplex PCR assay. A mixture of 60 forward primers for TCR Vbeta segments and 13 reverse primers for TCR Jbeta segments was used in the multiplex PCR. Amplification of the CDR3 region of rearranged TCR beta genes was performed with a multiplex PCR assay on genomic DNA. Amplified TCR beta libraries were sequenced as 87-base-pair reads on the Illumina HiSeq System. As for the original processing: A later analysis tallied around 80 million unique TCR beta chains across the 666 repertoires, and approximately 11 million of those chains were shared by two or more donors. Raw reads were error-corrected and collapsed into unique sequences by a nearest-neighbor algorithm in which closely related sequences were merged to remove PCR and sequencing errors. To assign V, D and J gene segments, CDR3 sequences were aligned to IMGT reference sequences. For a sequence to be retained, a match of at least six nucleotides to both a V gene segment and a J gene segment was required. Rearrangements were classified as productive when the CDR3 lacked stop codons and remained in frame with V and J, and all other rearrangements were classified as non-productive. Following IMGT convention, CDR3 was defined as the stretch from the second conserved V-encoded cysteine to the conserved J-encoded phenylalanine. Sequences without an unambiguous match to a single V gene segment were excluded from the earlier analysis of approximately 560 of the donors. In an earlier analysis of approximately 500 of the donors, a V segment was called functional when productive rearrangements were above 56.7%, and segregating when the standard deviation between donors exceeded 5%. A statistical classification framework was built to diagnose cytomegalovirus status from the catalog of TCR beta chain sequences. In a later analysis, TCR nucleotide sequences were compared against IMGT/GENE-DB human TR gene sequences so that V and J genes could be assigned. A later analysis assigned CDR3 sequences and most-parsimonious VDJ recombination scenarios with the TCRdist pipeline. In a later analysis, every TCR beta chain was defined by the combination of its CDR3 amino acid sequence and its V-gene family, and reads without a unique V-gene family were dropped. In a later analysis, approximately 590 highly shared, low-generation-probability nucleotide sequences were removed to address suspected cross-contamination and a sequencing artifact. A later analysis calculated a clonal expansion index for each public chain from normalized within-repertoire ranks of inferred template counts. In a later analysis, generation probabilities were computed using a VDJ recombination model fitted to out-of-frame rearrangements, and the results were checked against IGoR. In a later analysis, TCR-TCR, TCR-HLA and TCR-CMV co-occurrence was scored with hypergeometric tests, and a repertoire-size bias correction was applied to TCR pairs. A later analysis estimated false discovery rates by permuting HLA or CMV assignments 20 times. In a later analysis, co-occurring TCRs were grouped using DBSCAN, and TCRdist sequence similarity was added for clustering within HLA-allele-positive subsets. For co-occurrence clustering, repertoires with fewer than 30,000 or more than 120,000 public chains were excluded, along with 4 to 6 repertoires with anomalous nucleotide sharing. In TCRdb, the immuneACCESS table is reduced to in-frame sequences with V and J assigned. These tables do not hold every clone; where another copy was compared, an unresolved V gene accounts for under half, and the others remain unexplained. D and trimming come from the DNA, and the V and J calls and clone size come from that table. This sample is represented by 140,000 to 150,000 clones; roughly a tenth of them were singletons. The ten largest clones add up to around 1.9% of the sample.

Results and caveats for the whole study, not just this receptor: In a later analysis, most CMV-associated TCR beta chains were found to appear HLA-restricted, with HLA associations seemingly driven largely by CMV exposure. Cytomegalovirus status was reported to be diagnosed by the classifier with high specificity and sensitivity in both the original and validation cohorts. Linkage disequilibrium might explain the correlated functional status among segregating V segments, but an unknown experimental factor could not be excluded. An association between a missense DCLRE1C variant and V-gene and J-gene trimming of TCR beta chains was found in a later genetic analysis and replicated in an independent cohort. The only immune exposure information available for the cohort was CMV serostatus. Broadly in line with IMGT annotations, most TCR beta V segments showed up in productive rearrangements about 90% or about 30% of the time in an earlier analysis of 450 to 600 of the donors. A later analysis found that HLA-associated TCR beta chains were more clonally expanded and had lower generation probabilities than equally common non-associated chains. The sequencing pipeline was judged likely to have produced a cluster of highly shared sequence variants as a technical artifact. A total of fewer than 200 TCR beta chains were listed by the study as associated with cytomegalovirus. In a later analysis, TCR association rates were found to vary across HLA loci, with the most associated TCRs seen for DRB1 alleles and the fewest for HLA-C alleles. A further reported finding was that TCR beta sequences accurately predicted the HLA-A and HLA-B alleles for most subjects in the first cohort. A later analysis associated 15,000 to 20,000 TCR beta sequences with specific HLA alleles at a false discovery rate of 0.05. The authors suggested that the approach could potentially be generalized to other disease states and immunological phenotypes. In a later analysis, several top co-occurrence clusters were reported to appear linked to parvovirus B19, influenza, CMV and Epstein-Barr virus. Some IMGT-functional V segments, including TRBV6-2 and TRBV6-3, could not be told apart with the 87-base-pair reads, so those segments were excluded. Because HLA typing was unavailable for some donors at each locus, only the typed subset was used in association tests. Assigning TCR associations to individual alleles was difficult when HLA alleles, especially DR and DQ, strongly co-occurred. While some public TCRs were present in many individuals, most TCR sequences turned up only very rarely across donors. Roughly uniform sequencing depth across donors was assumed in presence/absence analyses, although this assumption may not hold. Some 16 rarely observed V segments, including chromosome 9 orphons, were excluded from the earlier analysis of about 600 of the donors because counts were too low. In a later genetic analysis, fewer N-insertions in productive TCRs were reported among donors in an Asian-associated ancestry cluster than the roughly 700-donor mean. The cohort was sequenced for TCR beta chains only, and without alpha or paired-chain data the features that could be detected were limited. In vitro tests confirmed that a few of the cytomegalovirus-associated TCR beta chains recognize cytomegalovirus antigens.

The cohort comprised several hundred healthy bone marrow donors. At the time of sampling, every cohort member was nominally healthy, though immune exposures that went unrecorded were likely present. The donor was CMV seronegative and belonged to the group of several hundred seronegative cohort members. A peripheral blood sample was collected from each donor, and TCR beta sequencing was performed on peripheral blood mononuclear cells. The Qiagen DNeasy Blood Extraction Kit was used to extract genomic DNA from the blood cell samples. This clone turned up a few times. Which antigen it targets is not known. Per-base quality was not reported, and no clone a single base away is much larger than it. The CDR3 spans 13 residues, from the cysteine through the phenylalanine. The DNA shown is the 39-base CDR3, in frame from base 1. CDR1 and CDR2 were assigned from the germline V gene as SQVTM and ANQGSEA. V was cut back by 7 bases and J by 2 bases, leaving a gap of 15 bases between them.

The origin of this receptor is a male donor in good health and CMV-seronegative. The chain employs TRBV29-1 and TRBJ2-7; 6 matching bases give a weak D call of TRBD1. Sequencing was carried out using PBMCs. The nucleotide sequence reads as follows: TGCAGCGCCTATGGACAGTCACCCTACGAGCAGTACTTC. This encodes CSAYGQSPYEQYF.